This T cell receptor (beta chain) was captured in a study of blood T cells in healthy people across ages. This clonotype was detected only a few times. What it binds is not known. Donors were healthy Caucasian individuals from Russia aged about 6 to 95. Whole-study results and caveats: More naive CD4+ cells and higher diversity were found in long-lived than in aged donors.

The trim removed 6 bases at V and 11 bases at J, leaving 10 bases unmatched. The CDR3 covers 14 residues. A sample-barcoded 5' primer and a J-beta primer mix were used in a second PCR of about 7 to 12 cycles. Using its own MiXCR run on the 5' RACE reads, TCRdb lists one record per CDR3 protein. This sample has 1.5 million to 2 million distinct CDR3 sequences, with 25% to 30% found just once. This chain uses TRBV12-3 or TRBV12-4 with TRBJ1-1, with 12 bases matching TRBD1. Sequencing used blood. The TCR was taken from a woman in her thirties in good health. CDR3 protein: CASSDRDRGLEAFF. The CDR3 nucleotides are TGTGCCAGCAGCGACCGGGACAGGGGGCTGGAGGCTTTCTTT.